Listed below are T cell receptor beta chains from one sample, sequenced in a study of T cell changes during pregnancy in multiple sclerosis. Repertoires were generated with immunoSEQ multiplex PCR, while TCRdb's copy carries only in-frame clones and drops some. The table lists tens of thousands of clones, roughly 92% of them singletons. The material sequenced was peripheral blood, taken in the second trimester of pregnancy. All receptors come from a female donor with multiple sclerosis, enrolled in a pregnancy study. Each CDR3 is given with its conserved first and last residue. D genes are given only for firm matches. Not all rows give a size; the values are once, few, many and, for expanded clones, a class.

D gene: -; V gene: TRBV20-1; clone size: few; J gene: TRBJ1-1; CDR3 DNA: TGCAGTGCTGCGCAGGGGACTGAAGCTTTCTTT; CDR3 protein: CSAAQGTEAFF
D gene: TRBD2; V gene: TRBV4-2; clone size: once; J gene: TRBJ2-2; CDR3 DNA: TGTGCCAGCAGCCCCACGACCGGGACTAGCGGGAACACCGGGGAGCTGTTTTTT; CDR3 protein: CASSPTTGTSGNTGELFF
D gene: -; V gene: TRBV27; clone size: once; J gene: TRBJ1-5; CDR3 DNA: TGTGCCAGCAGTTTCCAGGGCAATCAGCCCCAGCATTTT; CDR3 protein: CASSFQGNQPQHF
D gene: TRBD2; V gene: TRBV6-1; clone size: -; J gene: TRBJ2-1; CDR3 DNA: TGTGCCAGCAGTGAAGCTAGCGGGAGCTACAATGAGCAGTTCTTC; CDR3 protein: CASSEASGSYNEQFF
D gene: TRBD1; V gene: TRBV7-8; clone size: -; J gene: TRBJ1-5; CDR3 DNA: TGTGCCAGCAGGGCCGGGACAGGGGGCAATCAGCCCCAGCATTTT; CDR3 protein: CASRAGTGGNQPQHF
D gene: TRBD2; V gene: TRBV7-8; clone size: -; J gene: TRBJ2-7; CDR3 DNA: TGTGCCAGCAGCTTTGCGGGAGGTTTTTTCTACGAGCAGTACTTC; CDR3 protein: CASSFAGGFFYEQYF
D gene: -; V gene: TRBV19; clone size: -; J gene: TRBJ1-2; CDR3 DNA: TGTGCCAGTAGTAGTTTCCGTGGCTACACCTTC; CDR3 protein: CASSSFRGYTF
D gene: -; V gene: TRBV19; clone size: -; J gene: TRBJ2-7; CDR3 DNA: TGTGCCAGCACGGGGACTTCCTACGAGCAGTACTTC; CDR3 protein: CASTGTSYEQYF
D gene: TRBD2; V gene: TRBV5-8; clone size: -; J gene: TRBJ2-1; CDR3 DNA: TGTGCCAGCAGCTTGAGAGCGGGGAACAATGAGCAGTTCTTC; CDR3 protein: CASSLRAGNNEQFF
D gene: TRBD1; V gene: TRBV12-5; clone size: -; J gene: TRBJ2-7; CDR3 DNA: TGTGCTAGTGGTTGGGGGACAGGGCCCTACGAGCAGTACTTC; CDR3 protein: CASGWGTGPYEQYF
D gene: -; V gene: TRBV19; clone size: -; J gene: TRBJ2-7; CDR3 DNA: TGTGCCAGTCTCAACAGTCTTTACGAGCAGTACTTC; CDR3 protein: CASLNSLYEQYF
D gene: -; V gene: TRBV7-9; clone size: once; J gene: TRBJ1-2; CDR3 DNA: TGTGCCAGCAGCTTACGAGACGGGGATGGCTACACCTTC; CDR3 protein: CASSLRDGDGYTF
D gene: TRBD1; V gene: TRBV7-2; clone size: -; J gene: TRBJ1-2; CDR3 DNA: TGTGCCAGCAGCTTAAACCAGGGGGCTTCCTATGGCTACACCTTC; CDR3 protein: CASSLNQGASYGYTF
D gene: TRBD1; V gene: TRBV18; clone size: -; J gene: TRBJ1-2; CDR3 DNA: TGTGCCAGCTCACTTATCCGGGACAGGGGGGACTACACCTTC; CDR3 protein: CASSLIRDRGDYTF
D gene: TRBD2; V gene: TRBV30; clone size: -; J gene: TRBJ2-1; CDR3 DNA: TGTGCCTGGAGTGTAGGTGGGGCGGGGGGTTACAATGAGCAGTTCTTC; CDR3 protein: CAWSVGGAGGYNEQFF
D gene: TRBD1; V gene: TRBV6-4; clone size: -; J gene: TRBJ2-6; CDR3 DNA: TGTGCCAGCAGTTCGGGACAGCTACCCTCTGGGGCCAACGTCCTGACTTTC; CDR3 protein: CASSSGQLPSGANVLTF
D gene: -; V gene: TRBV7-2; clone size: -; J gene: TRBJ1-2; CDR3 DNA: TGTGCCAGCAGCTTAGTCTGGGAGACTAACTATGGCTACACCTTC; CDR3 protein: CASSLVWETNYGYTF
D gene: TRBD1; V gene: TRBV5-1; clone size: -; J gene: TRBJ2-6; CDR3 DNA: TGCGCCAGCAGCCCGGTCCCGGGACAGGCCGCCTCTGGGGCCAACGTCCTGACTTTC; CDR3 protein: CASSPVPGQAASGANVLTF
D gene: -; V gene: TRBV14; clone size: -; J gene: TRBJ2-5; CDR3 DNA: TGTGCCAGCAGCCCTGGACGGGACTTCGCGCTTTTGGAGACCCAGTACTTC; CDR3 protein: CASSPGRDFALLETQYF
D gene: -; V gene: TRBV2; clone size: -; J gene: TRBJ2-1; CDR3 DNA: TGTGCCAGCAGTGAATTTGGACAGAACTCCTACAATGAGCAGTTCTTC; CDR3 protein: CASSEFGQNSYNEQFF
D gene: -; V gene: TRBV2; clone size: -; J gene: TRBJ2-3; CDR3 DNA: TGTGCCAGCACCCCGAGACAGCCCACAGATACGCAGTATTTT; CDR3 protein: CASTPRQPTDTQYF
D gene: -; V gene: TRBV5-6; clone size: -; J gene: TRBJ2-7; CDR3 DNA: TGTGCCAGCAGCTTAGGGTGGGGGCATTCAGTCTACGAGCAGTACTTC; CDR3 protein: CASSLGWGHSVYEQYF
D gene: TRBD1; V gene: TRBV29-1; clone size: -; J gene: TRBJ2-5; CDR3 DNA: TGCAGCGGATCGGGACAGGGCCAAGAGACCCAGTACTTC; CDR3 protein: CSGSGQGQETQYF
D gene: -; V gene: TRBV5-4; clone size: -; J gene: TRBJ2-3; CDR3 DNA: TGTGCCAGCAGCTTGGACCAGGGTAGTTCAGATACGCAGTATTTT; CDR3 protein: CASSLDQGSSDTQYF
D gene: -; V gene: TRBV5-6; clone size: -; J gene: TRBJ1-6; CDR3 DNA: TGTGCCAGCAGCGCCCTGGCGAGGTTGCCCTCCTATAATTCACCCCTCCACTTT; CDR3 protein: CASSALARLPSYNSPLHF
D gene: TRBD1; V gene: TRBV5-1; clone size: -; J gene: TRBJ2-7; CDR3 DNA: TGCGCCAGCAGTTCCAACAGGGGGGCGAGGTGGGACGAGCAGTACTTC; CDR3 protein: CASSSNRGARWDEQYF
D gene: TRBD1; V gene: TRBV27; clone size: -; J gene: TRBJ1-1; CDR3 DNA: TGTGCCAGCAGTTTAAGGGACAGGGGGACTGAAGCTTTCTTT; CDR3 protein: CASSLRDRGTEAFF
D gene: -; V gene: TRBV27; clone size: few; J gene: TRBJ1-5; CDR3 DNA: TGTGCCAGCAGTTTCTGGGGAGGCAATCAGCCCCAGCATTTT; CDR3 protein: CASSFWGGNQPQHF
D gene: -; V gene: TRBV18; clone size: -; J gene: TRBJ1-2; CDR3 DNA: TGTGCCAGCTCACCCTCCTCAGGGGCAACAACTATTGGCTACACCTTC; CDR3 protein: CASSPSSGATTIGYTF
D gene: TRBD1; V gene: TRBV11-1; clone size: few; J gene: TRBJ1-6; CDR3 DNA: TGTGCCAGCAGCCGGGACAGCTTGTTACTCCACTTT; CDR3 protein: CASSRDSLLLHF
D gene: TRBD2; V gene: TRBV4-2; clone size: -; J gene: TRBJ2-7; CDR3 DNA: TGTGCCAGCAGCCAAGTTAGCGGGCAGAGCTCCTACGAGCAGTACTTC; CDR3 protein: CASSQVSGQSSYEQYF
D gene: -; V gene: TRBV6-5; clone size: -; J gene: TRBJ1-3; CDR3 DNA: TGTGCCAGCAGTTACATGTCGGTCTCTGGAAACACCATATATTTT; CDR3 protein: CASSYMSVSGNTIYF
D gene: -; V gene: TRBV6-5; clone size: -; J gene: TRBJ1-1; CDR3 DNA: TGTGCCAGCGGTGTGCAGACGTACGGGAGCACTGAAGCTTTCTTT; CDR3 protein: CASGVQTYGSTEAFF
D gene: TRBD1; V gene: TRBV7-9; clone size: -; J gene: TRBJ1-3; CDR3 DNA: TGTGCCAGCAGGGGGACGGGACAGGGGAGCCGTAACACCATATATTTT; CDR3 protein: CASRGTGQGSRNTIYF
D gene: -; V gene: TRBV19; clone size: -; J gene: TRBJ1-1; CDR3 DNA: TGTGCCAGTAGTCTCCGATGGAGGCCGAACACTGAAGCTTTCTTT; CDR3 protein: CASSLRWRPNTEAFF
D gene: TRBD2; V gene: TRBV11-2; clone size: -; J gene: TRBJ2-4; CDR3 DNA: TGTGCCAGCAGCCTTGGGGGACTAGCGGGGGACATTCAGTACTTC; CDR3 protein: CASSLGGLAGDIQYF
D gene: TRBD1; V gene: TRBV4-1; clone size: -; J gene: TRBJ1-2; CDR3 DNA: TGCGCCAGCAGCCAAGAGACAGGGCGGAGCTATGGCTACACCTTC; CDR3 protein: CASSQETGRSYGYTF
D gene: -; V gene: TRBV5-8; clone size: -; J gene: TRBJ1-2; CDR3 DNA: TGTGCCAGCAGCTTGGAAAAGGCAGGGCGCACCTTC; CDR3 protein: CASSLEKAGRTF
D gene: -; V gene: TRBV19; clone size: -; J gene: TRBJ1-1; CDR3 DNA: TGTGCCAGTAGTCAGGGCCGCACTGAAGCTTTCTTT; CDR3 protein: CASSQGRTEAFF
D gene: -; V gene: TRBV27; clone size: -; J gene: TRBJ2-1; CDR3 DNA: TGTGCCAGCAGTTTTCTCCAGGGCCCCTACAATGAGCAGTTCTTC; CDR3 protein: CASSFLQGPYNEQFF
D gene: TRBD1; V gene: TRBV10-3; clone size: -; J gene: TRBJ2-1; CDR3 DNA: TGTGCCATCAGTGAACGGGACAGGCTCATCGGCTACAATGAGCAGTTCTTC; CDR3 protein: CAISERDRLIGYNEQFF
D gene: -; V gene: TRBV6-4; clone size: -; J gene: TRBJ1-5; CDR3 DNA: TGTGCCAGCAGTGAACAGTTCAGCAATCAGCCCCAGCATTTT; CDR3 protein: CASSEQFSNQPQHF
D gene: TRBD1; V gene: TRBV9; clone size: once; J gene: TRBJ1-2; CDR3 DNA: TGTGCCAGCAGTCCCGGGACAGGGGACTATGGCTACACCTTC; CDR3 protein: CASSPGTGDYGYTF
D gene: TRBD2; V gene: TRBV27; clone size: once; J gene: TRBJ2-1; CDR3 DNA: TGTGCCAGCAGTCCTGTGACGACTAGCGGGAGTCGGAATGAGCAGTTCTTC; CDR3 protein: CASSPVTTSGSRNEQFF
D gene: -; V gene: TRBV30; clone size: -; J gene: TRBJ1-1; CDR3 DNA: TGTGCCTGGAGTCCGGATGGAGGGACTGAAGCTTTCTTT; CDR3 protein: CAWSPDGGTEAFF
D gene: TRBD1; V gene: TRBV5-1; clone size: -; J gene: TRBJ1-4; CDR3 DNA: TGCGCCAGCAGCATAGGACAGGGCAGAGGGGACGAAAAACTGTTTTTT; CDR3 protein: CASSIGQGRGDEKLFF
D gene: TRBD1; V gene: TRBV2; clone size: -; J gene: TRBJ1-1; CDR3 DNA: TGTGCCAGCAAGTGGTCGGGACAGCTGATCATGAACACTGAAGCTTTCTTT; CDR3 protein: CASKWSGQLIMNTEAFF
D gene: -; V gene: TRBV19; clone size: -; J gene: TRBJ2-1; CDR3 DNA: TGTGCCAGTAGCTCCAAATCTGGGGGCTATGAGCAGTTCTTC; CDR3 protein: CASSSKSGGYEQFF
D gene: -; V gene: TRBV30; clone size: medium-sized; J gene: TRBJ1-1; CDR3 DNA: TGTGCCTGGCAAACAGGGCCCACTGAAGCTTTCTTT; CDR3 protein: CAWQTGPTEAFF
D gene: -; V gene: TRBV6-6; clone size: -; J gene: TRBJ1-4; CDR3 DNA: TGTGCCAGCAGCCGCAACGGGACTCCAGATGAAAAACTGTTTTTT; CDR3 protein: CASSRNGTPDEKLFF
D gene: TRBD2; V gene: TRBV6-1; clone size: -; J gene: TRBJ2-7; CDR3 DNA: TGTGCCAGTTCACCCGGCGGGAGGGCCTCCGAGCAGTACTTC; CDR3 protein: CASSPGGRASEQYF
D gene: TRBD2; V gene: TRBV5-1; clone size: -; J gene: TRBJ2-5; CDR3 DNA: TGCGCCAGCAGCCAGGGACTAGCTGTCGAGACCCAGTACTTC; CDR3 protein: CASSQGLAVETQYF
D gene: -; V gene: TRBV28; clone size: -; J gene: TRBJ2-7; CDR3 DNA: TGTGCCAGCACGAGGGCCCGGGGGGAGCAGTACTTC; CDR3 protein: CASTRARGEQYF
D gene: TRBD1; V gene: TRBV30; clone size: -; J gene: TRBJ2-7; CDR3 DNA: TGCGCCTGGGGGACAGCTTACGAGCAGTACTTC; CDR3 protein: CAWGTAYEQYF
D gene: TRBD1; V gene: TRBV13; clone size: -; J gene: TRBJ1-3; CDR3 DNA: TGTGCCAGCAGCGACAGGGTAGGAAACACCATATATTTT; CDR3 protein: CASSDRVGNTIYF